The clone carrying this TCR beta chain was recorded a few times. Its antigen is not known. V was pared by 3 bases and J by 10 bases, with 12 bases between. CDR1 and CDR2 from the germline V gene are LNHDA and SQIVND (reference sequence). This CDR3 has 12 amino acids. The data were obtained in a study of cytotoxic CD8 clonotypes in ibrutinib-treated CLL. Study in general: Collecting the response samples happened after a median 12 months of treatment, with a range of 6 to 36. Notes on the study in general: Clonality climbed at ibrutinib response, then dropped toward baseline at progression. Sustained-remission and progressing patients had unequal sampling times.

Target depth was 1 in 200,000 to 1 in 1 million T cells, about 10x per clonotype. Produced via immunoSEQ multiplex PCR; TCRdb's table is partial and in-frame only. The repertoire has approximately 45,000 clones, 60% to 70% of them found once; the top ten carry 20% to 25%. The chain has TRBV19 and TRBJ1-1; D gene ambiguous. The sequencing used PBMCs, collected after 24 months of ibrutinib treatment. The TCR sequence derives from a human donor with chronic lymphocytic leukemia. The CDR3: CASSINEWGAFF. DNA of the CDR3: TGTGCCAGTAGTATTAACGAGTGGGGAGCTTTCTTT. The entire variable domain, with the rest obtained from reference TRBV19 and TRBJ1-1, is as follows: DGGITQSPKYLFRKEGQNVTLSCEQNLNHDAMYWYRQDPGQGLRLIYYSQIVNDFQKGDIAEGYSVSREKKESFPLTVTSAQKNPTAFYLCASSINEWGAFFGQGTRLTVV.